Listed below are T cell receptor beta chains from one sample, sequenced in a study of T cell changes during pregnancy in multiple sclerosis. Sequencing was performed with immunoSEQ multiplex PCR; in TCRdb, only in-frame clones are kept and a portion is missing. This table holds around 88,000 clones, 92% found once. The sample consisted of peripheral blood, taken in the first trimester of pregnancy. These receptors all come from a female donor with multiple sclerosis, enrolled in a pregnancy study. The CDR3 runs from the conserved cysteine through the conserved F or W. A D gene is named only where the DNA matches it firmly. Clone size is stated in some rows and not others, as once, few, many or a class when expanded.

d_call,j_call,v_call,clone_size,cdr3_nt,cdr3_aa
TRBD2,TRBJ2-3,TRBV19,NA,TGTGCCAGTAGTATAGGGCGGGAGTGGGCAGATACGCAGTATTTT,CASSIGREWADTQYF
NA,TRBJ2-7,TRBV28,NA,TGTGCCAGCAGTTTTGACAGACAGCAGTACTTC,CASSFDRQQYF
NA,TRBJ2-2,TRBV7-2,NA,TGTGCCAGCAGCGCAGGACTATCAAACACCGGGGAGCTGTTTTTT,CASSAGLSNTGELFF
NA,TRBJ1-5,TRBV28,NA,TGTGCCAGCAGTTTAGGGGGGGATGAGAGGCCCCAGCATTTT,CASSLGGDERPQHF
TRBD1,TRBJ1-5,TRBV7-8,NA,TGTGCCAGCAGCCCAGGGGGTCCAGATAATCAGCCCCAGCATTTT,CASSPGGPDNQPQHF
NA,TRBJ2-7,TRBV19,few,TGTGCCAGTAGTATAGCCGGGAGATCCTACGAGCAGTACTTC,CASSIAGRSYEQYF
TRBD2,TRBJ2-1,TRBV5-4,NA,TGTGCCAGCAGCCCTAGCGGGAACAGTAATGAGCAGTTCTTC,CASSPSGNSNEQFF
TRBD2,TRBJ2-1,TRBV7-2,NA,TGTGCCAGCAGCACCGGGACTAGCGGATACAATGAGCAGTTCTTC,CASSTGTSGYNEQFF
TRBD2,TRBJ2-7,TRBV4-2,NA,TGTGCCAGCAGCCAAGGGACCAAGGGACTAGCGGGACTGTACGAGCAGTACTTC,CASSQGTKGLAGLYEQYF
TRBD1,TRBJ1-4,TRBV11-2,NA,TGTGCCAGCAGCCCTCGGACAGGGCAGGTTGAAAAACTGTTTTTT,CASSPRTGQVEKLFF
TRBD2,TRBJ2-6,TRBV6-1,NA,TGTGCCAGCCCCGGGCCGGGGGGAACCAACGTCCTGACTTTC,CASPGPGGTNVLTF
NA,TRBJ2-2,TRBV29-1,once,TGCAGCGTTGAAGTAACGGGGGCCGGGGAGCTGTTTTTT,CSVEVTGAGELFF
NA,TRBJ2-6,TRBV14,NA,TGTGCCAGCAGCCAAGCCTATTACAGGGTACTCTCTGGGGCCAACGTCCTGACTTTC,CASSQAYYRVLSGANVLTF
NA,TRBJ2-7,TRBV7-9,once,TGTGCCAGCAGCTCTCCCCTAAGCGGTTCTCCCTACGAGCAGTACTTC,CASSSPLSGSPYEQYF
NA,TRBJ1-5,TRBV5-4,NA,TGTGCCAGCAGCGTACAGGGTAGAGATCAGCCCCAGCATTTT,CASSVQGRDQPQHF
TRBD1,TRBJ2-6,TRBV18,NA,TGTGCCAGCTCAAGTGACAGGGCTGGGGCCAACGTCCTGACTTTC,CASSSDRAGANVLTF
TRBD1,TRBJ2-7,TRBV6-1,few,TGTGCCAGCAGTGAAGTCGGACAGGGACCCTACGAGCAGTACTTC,CASSEVGQGPYEQYF
TRBD1,TRBJ1-1,TRBV5-4,few,TGTGCCAGCAGCCTGCCGGGACAGGCTGAAGCTTTCTTT,CASSLPGQAEAFF
TRBD1,TRBJ2-5,TRBV19,NA,TGTGCCAGTAGTATCTTTGGGACAGGGCAAGAGACCCAGTACTTC,CASSIFGTGQETQYF
TRBD2,TRBJ2-1,TRBV7-8,NA,TGTGCCAGCAGCTCTAGCGGAACATGGGAGGAGCAGTTCTTC,CASSSSGTWEEQFF